A single sample gave rise to the 24 T cell receptor beta chains below, sequenced in a study of CD8 T cells in ankylosing spondylitis. In TCRdb, the 5' RACE reads were re-called with MiXCR into one record per CDR3 protein. The sample consists of 100,000 to 150,000 distinct CDR3 sequences, around 9.7% of them appearing once. Sequencing was carried out using blood, either unsorted or a sorted T cell fraction (not recorded which). Source of these receptors: a male donor with ankylosing spondylitis or in good health (not recorded which).

This clonotype was seen ten or more times. The J gene is TRBJ2-1, the V gene TRBV20-1; possibly TRBD1 for D (6 bases). V was pared by 4 bases and J by 5 bases, with 6 bases between. CDR1 DFQATT and CDR2 SNEGSKA come from the germline V gene (reference sequence). The CDR3 has 11 residues. The CDR3 DNA is TGCAGTGCTAACAGGGACAATGAGCAGTTCTTC. Protein sequence: CSANRDNEQFF.

A note on this clonotype: This sequence may be a read error, since a much larger clone differs from it by one base. CDR3 region: CSVATSWSYNEQFF. DNA of the CDR3: TGCAGCGTTGCTACTAGCTGGTCCTACAATGAGCAGTTCTTC. This chain joins TRBV29-1 and TRBJ2-1; perhaps TRBD2 as D (6 bases). Germline assignment: CDR1 SQVTM and CDR2 ANQGSEA. Trimming removed 4 bases from V and 1 base from J, with 11 bases in between. This CDR3 spans 14 amino acids.

This clonotype turned up a few times. The V gene is TRBV11-1, the J gene TRBJ2-1, with 7 positions matching TRBD1. The germline gives CDR1 SGHAT, CDR2 FQDESV (reference sequence). The CDR3 has 15 residues. Losses at the gene ends were 5 bases for V and 4 bases for J; bases not matched to a gene: 8. In DNA, the CDR3 is TGTGCCAGCAGCGGCAAACAGGGGAGATACAATGAGCAGTTCTTC. Translating it yields CASSGKQGRYNEQFF.

This chain joins TRBV12-3 or TRBV12-4 and TRBJ2-7; D perhaps matches TRBD1 (6 bases). This CDR3 has 14 residues. V lost 6 bases and J 0 bases, leaving 12 bases between the germline ends. The CDR3 spells CASSLEDSSYEQYF. CDR3 bases: TGTGCCAGCAGCTTGGAGGACAGCTCCTACGAGCAGTACTTC.

This clonotype was counted many times. CDR3 sequence: CSTSGAGQETQYF. The CDR3 bases are TGCAGTACAAGCGGAGCAGGGCAAGAGACCCAGTACTTC. This chain uses TRBV20-1 with TRBJ2-5; D may be TRBD1 or TRBD2 (5 bases each). Trimming took 8 bases from V and 2 from J, leaving 15 bases between them. Germline CDR1 is DFQATT and CDR2 is SNEGSKA (reference sequence). The CDR3 covers 13 residues.

This chain uses TRBV18 with TRBJ1-2; D remains unclear. V lost 3 bases and J 2 bases, leaving 10 bases between the germline ends. The CDR3 length is 14 residues. Germline values: CDR1 KGHSH, CDR2 LQKENI. CDR3 residues: CASSPVGTNYGYTF. The CDR3 DNA is TGTGCCAGCTCACCGGTGGGCACAAACTATGGCTACACCTTC. Combining the CDR3 with reference TRBV18 and TRBJ1-2 gives the whole variable domain NAGVMQNPRHLVRRRGQEARLRCSPMKGHSHVYWYRQLPEEGLKFMVYLQKENIIDESGMPKERFSAEFPKEGPSILRIQQVVRGDSAAYFCASSPVGTNYGYTFGSGTRLTVV.

This clonotype was seen ten or more times. The chain recombines TRBV7-2 with TRBJ2-7, with D perhaps TRBD2 (5 bases). The germline V gene has CDR1 SGHTA and CDR2 FQGNSA. The V end was cut by 8 bases, the J end by 2 bases, with 22 bases between. The CDR3 has 16 amino acids. Here the CDR3 reads CASRLYSEGETYEQYF. CDR3 sequence (DNA): TGTGCCAGCCGTCTTTATAGCGAGGGAGAGACCTACGAGCAGTACTTC.

This clonotype was found a few times. A junction boundary mismatches the germline segment, possibly from a read error. J is TRBJ2-1 and V is TRBV7-3; no clear D. This CDR3 is 12 amino acids long. CDR1 and CDR2 (germline): SGHTA, FQGTGA. CDR3: CVSPSGNNDQFF. The DNA of the CDR3 is TGTGTCTCGCCCAGTGGGAATAATGATCAGTTCTTC. Filled out from reference TRBV7-3 and TRBJ2-1, the complete variable domain reads GAGVSQTPSNKVTEKGKYVELRCDPISGHTALYWYRQSLGQGPEFLIYFQGTGAADDSGLPNDRFFAVRPEGSVSTLKIQRTERGDSAVYLCVSPSGNNDQFFGPGTRLTVL.

This clonotype was found many times. Here the CDR3 reads CASSLDPSGRYFGELFF. CDR3 in DNA: TGTGCCAGCAGCTTAGATCCTAGCGGGAGATATTTCGGGGAGCTGTTTTTT. This sequence joins TRBV7-6 and TRBJ2-2; 10 bases map to TRBD2. J gave up 7 bases and V 1 base, and 9 bases lay outside the gene matches. The CDR3 is 17 residues long. In germline, CDR1 is SGHVS, CDR2 FNYEAQ.

This chain links TRBV29-1 with TRBJ2-1; D gene ambiguous. From germline, CDR1 is SQVTM and CDR2 ANQGSEA. This CDR3 has 10 amino acids. The V end was cut by 3 bases, the J end by 12 bases, with 9 bases between. The CDR3, as DNA: TGCAGCGTTGATACGGCAGCGCAGTTCTTC. Protein product: CSVDTAAQFF.

The rearrangement links TRBV20-1 to TRBJ2-5, with D hard to call. Germline assignment: CDR1 DFQATT and CDR2 SNEGSKA (reference sequence). The length of the CDR3 is 14 residues. The CDR3 is CRNPRRCYEETQYF. The CDR3 nucleotides read TGCAGGAATCCCAGAAGATGCTACGAAGAGACCCAGTACTTC.

The CDR3 reads CASSFPGVSSYNEQFF. In DNA form, the CDR3 reads TGTGCCAGCAGCTTTCCGGGAGTAAGCTCCTACAATGAGCAGTTCTTC. The chain recombines TRBV11-1 with TRBJ2-1; perhaps TRBD2 as D (6 bases). This CDR3 contains 16 residues. V lost 3 bases to trimming and J lost 0 bases, with 12 bases between them. Germline V gives CDR1 SGHAT, CDR2 FQDESV (reference sequence). The variable domain in full, with the rest retrieved from reference TRBV11-1 and TRBJ2-1, is EAEVAQSPRYKITEKSQAVAFWCDPISGHATLYWYRQILGQGPELLVQFQDESVVDDSQLPKDRFSAERLKGVDSTLKIQPAELGDSAMYLCASSFPGVSSYNEQFFGPGTRLTVL.

This clonotype was seen at least ten times. V gene TRBV11-2 combines with J gene TRBJ2-3, with a weak D call TRBD2 (6 bases). This CDR3 spans 15 amino acids. In germline, CDR1 is SGHAT, CDR2 FQNNGV. V dropped 3 bases and J dropped 0 bases, with 10 bases sitting between them. The CDR3 protein is CASSFAGTSTDTQYF. Here the CDR3 DNA reads TGTGCCAGCAGCTTTGCGGGGACTAGCACAGATACGCAGTATTTT.

The chain is built from TRBV12-3 or TRBV12-4 and TRBJ2-5; 12 nucleotides line up with TRBD2. This CDR3 spans 16 amino acids. V dropped 2 bases and J dropped 4; count of bases not matched to a gene: 5. The CDR3 sequence is CASSLTGLAGIETQYF. In nucleotides, the CDR3 is TGTGCCAGCAGTTTAACCGGACTAGCGGGAATAGAGACCCAGTACTTC.

This sequence joins TRBV12-3 or TRBV12-4 and TRBJ2-3, with D possibly being TRBD2 (6 bases). This CDR3 is built from 14 residues. Trimming removed 6 bases at V and 3 bases at J, with 13 bases between. DNA of the CDR3: TGTGCCAGCAGCTCGGCGGGGAGGACAGATACGCAGTATTTT. This gives the protein CASSSAGRTDTQYF.

This clonotype was seen many times. V is TRBV7-2 and J is TRBJ2-1, with D possibly matching TRBD1 (7 bases). From germline, CDR1 is SGHTA and CDR2 FQGNSA. V was shortened by 5 bases and J by 8 bases, with 16 bases between the two germline ends. This CDR3 has 14 residues. In DNA form, the CDR3 reads TGTGCCAGCAGCAACTGGGGCAGGGGGGATGAGCAGTTCTTC. Residues: CASSNWGRGDEQFF.

This clonotype turned up a few times. V is TRBV7-2 and J is TRBJ2-7; D not resolved. CDR1 and CDR2 from the germline V gene are SGHTA and FQGNSA. The CDR3 extends over 14 amino acids. V was pared by 0 bases and J by 5 bases, with 11 bases between. The CDR3 loop is CASSLAPQAHEQYF. The CDR3, as DNA: TGTGCCAGCAGCTTAGCGCCGCAGGCCCACGAGCAGTACTTC.

The chain couples TRBV15 to TRBJ2-6; 8 bases are a match to TRBD1. Per germline, CDR1 LNHNV and CDR2 YYDKDF (reference sequence). V dropped 4 bases and J dropped 0; count of bases not matched to a gene: 8. The CDR3 covers 18 residues. The CDR3 sequence is CATSIVGQGSSGANVLTF. Here the CDR3 DNA reads TGTGCCACCAGCATAGTCGGACAGGGTTCCTCTGGGGCCAACGTCCTGACTTTC.

The V and J genes are TRBV7-2 and TRBJ2-4; 8 nucleotides align to TRBD1. CDR3 size: 13 residues. Trimming cost V 5 bases and J 7 bases; bases outside gene matches: 4. Germline V gives CDR1 SGHTA, CDR2 FQGNSA. The CDR3 loop reads CASSLRQGNIQYF. CDR3 coding DNA: TGTGCCAGCAGCCTCAGACAGGGGAACATTCAGTACTTC.

This clonotype was counted at least ten times. This chain uses TRBV28 with TRBJ2-1; 13 bases are shared with TRBD2. This CDR3 is 16 amino acids long. CDR1 is MDHEN, CDR2 SYDVKM, per germline. V lost 2 bases to trimming and J lost 8 bases; unmatched junction nucleotides: 6. In nucleotides, the CDR3 is TGTGCCAGCAGTTTAGGACTAGCGGGAGAGGTCGATGAGCAGTTCTTC. Amino acids: CASSLGLAGEVDEQFF. The full variable domain, with the rest looked up from reference TRBV28 and TRBJ2-1, is DVKVTQSSRYLVKRTGEKVFLECVQDMDHENMFWYRQDPGLGLRLIYFSYDVKMKEKGDIPEGYSVSREKKERFSLILESASTNQTSMYLCASSLGLAGEVDEQFFGPGTRLTVL.

This clonotype appeared many times. This may be a read error, as it is one base from a much larger clone. The V call is TRBV7-8, the J call TRBJ2-1, with D possibly TRBD2 on 6 matching bases. Trimming took off 1 base at V and 0 bases at J, with 7 bases between the two ends. This CDR3 region has 15 residues. Germline V gives CDR1 SGHVS, CDR2 FQNEAQ. The CDR3 protein is CASSLVGSSYNEQFF. CDR3 bases: TGTGCCAGCAGCTTAGTCGGGAGCTCCTACAATGAGCAGTTCTTC.

This clonotype was seen at least ten times. J is TRBJ2-5 and V is TRBV12-3 or TRBV12-4, with TRBD2 matching over 7 bases. With V trimmed by 4 bases and J by 2 bases, 4 bases remained unmatched. CDR3 length: 14 residues. This CDR3 reads CASSSGLQQETQYF. In DNA form, the CDR3 reads TGTGCCAGCAGTTCGGGACTACAGCAAGAGACCCAGTACTTC.

This clonotype was observed a few times. The chain links TRBV4-3 to TRBJ2-5; unclear D gene. The length of the CDR3 is 13 residues. Trimming took off 2 bases at V and 5 bases at J, with 9 bases between the two ends. CDR1 is LGHNA and CDR2 is YSLEER in the germline V gene. In DNA, the CDR3 is TGCGCCAGCAGCCAATCGATGGGGGAGACCCAGTACTTC. As protein: CASSQSMGETQYF.

The rearrangement joins TRBV2 to TRBJ2-2, with 7 bases aligning to TRBD2. The germline V gene encodes CDR1 SNHLY and CDR2 FYNNEI. This CDR3 contains 16 residues. V lost 5 bases to trimming and J lost 7 bases; unmatched junction nucleotides: 13. Here the CDR3 reads CASSPNAGLRGGELFF. In nucleotides, the CDR3 is TGTGCCAGCAGTCCAAACGCGGGACTACGGGGCGGGGAGCTGTTTTTT.